The next 27 T cell receptor beta chains were all read from a single sample in a study of OX40 agonist ivuxolimab in advanced cancers. Libraries were prepared by immunoSEQ multiplex PCR; TCRdb keeps only in-frame clonotypes and omits some of them. The data show 30,000 to 35,000 clones, less than 85% seen once. The sample consisted of CD4+ or CD8+ T cells sorted from blood, taken in a trial of the OX40 agonist ivuxolimab. The receptors derive from an adult with an advanced solid tumor such as melanoma, head and neck, liver or kidney cancer.

The CDR3 coding sequence is TGTGCCAGCAAGTCACAGGGGGGGACTGAAGCTTTCTTT. Protein product: CASKSQGGTEAFF. The genes are TRBV27 and TRBJ1-1; TRBD1 matches 8 bases. Germline V gene lookup returns CDR1 MNHEY and CDR2 SMNVEV (reference sequence). V lost 7 bases and J lost 5; bases outside the gene matches: 6. The CDR3 runs to 13 residues.

The gene calls are TRBV5-4 and TRBJ1-6, with 9 bases that match TRBD1. V shed 6 bases, J shed 8 bases, and the junction held 6 bases outside the gene matches. The CDR3 has 14 amino acids. Germline V gene lookup returns CDR1 SGHNT and CDR2 YYREEE (reference sequence). The chain's CDR3 is CASTRDRADSPLHF. The CDR3 DNA reads as TGTGCCAGCACCCGGGACAGGGCGGATTCACCCCTCCACTTT.

This rearrangement joins TRBV11-2 to TRBJ1-6; 9 bases map to TRBD1. Per germline, CDR1 SGHAT and CDR2 FQNNGV. The CDR3 length is 17 residues. With 3 bases clipped from V and 9 bases from J, the junction kept 12 bases outside the gene matches. This chain's CDR3 is CASSFHEIQGARSPLHF. The CDR3 DNA follows: TGTGCCAGCAGCTTTCATGAGATACAGGGGGCGCGTTCACCCCTCCACTTT. Supplemented by reference TRBV11-2 and TRBJ1-6, the full variable domain reads EAGVAQSPRYKIIEKRQSVAFWCNPISGHATLYWYQQILGQGPKLLIQFQNNGVVDDSQLPKDRFSAERLKGVDSTLKIQPAKLEDSAVYLCASSFHEIQGARSPLHFGNGTRLTVT.

This sequence joins TRBV18 and TRBJ1-1; 9 nucleotides match TRBD1. CDR1 is KGHSH, CDR2 LQKENI, per germline. This CDR3 spans 14 amino acids. Trimming at V came to 6 bases and at J to 5 bases, leaving 7 bases not matched to a gene. The CDR3 sequence: CASSTGQGGTEAFF. The CDR3 bases are TGTGCCAGCTCCACGGGACAGGGAGGGACTGAAGCTTTCTTT.

This chain connects TRBV6-6 to TRBJ1-6, with D possibly TRBD1 on 6 matching bases. V gave up 5 bases and J gave up 13 bases, with 12 bases separating them. The CDR3 sequence is 12 residues long. Germline lookup yields CDR1 MNHNY and CDR2 SVGAGI (reference sequence). CDR3 sequence (DNA): TGTGCCAGCAGTCCACAGGGAACCCCCCTCCACTTT. The encoded protein is CASSPQGTPLHF.

Concerning this clone itself: The junction differs from germline at one of its ends, possibly a read error. The J gene is TRBJ2-7, the V gene TRBV19, with 9 nucleotides matching TRBD1. This CDR3 region has 16 residues. Germline V gene lookup returns CDR1 LNHDA and CDR2 SQIVND (reference sequence). The CDR3 loop reads CASSPGQGRSSSEQYF. In DNA, the CDR3 is TGTGCCAGTAGTCCGGGACAGGGTCGCTCTTCCTCCGAGCAGTACTTC. Variable domain in full (rest from reference TRBV19 and TRBJ2-7): DGGITQSPKYLFRKEGQNVTLSCEQNLNHDAMYWYRQDPGQGLRLIYYSQIVNDFQKGDIAEGYSVSREKKESFPLTVTSAQKNPTAFYLCASSPGQGRSSSEQYFGPGTRLTVT.

Only a few counts were recorded for this clone. J is TRBJ2-3 and V is TRBV15; no reliable D call. The CDR3 runs 13 residues. CDR1 and CDR2 from the germline V gene are LNHNV and YYDKDF (reference sequence). Trimming took 3 bases from V and 2 from J, leaving 6 bases between them. The CDR3 region is CATSSGITDTQYF. The CDR3 DNA follows: TGTGCCACCAGCAGTGGAATCACAGATACGCAGTATTTT.

The chain uses TRBV30 and TRBJ2-7; 9 nucleotides align to TRBD1. This CDR3 contains 14 residues. Germline V CDR1 and CDR2: GTSNPN, SVGIG (reference sequence). Trimming took 3 bases from V and 6 from J; bases not matched to a gene: 9. The CDR3 is CAWRGGTGTGEQYF. DNA for the CDR3: TGTGCCTGGAGGGGTGGGACAGGGACAGGCGAGCAGTACTTC.

The V gene is TRBV29-1, the J gene TRBJ1-1; no clear D. V was clipped by 6 bases and J by 6 bases, with 8 bases between them. The CDR3 sequence is 10 residues long. CDR1 and CDR2 from the germline V gene are SQVTM and ANQGSEA. The CDR3 nucleotides read TGCAGCGTCCCGAGCCCTGAAGCTTTCTTT. Translating gives CSVPSPEAFF. The full variable domain, with the rest looked up from reference TRBV29-1 and TRBJ1-1, is SAVISQKPSRDICQRGTSLTIQCQVDSQVTMMFWYRQQPGQSLTLIATANQGSEATYESGFVIDKFPISRPNLTFSTLTVSNMSPEDSSIYLCSVPSPEAFFGQGTRLTVV.

The gene calls are TRBV4-2 and TRBJ1-2, with D unclear. CDR1 is LGHNA, CDR2 YNFKEQ, per germline. Trimming shortened V by 0 bases and J by 3 bases, and 14 bases separated the two germline ends. CDR3 length: 16 residues. The CDR3 DNA follows: TGTGCCAGCAGCCAAGACCCCCCTTGGGGAGACTATGGCTACACCTTC. Protein product: CASSQDPPWGDYGYTF.

The chain recombines TRBV5-1 with TRBJ1-1; D unresolved. V shed 2 bases and J shed 0 bases, with 5 bases lying between them. This CDR3 has 13 amino acids. Germline CDR1 SGHRS, CDR2 YFSETQ. The CDR3: CASSFSMNTEAFF. The CDR3 region has the DNA TGCGCCAGCAGCTTTAGCATGAACACTGAAGCTTTCTTT. Drawing the rest from reference TRBV5-1 and TRBJ1-1, the complete variable domain is KAGVTQTPRYLIKTRGQQVTLSCSPISGHRSVSWYQQTPGQGLQFLFEYFSETQRNKGNFPGRFSGRQFSNSRSEMNVSTLELGDSALYLCASSFSMNTEAFFGQGTRLTVV.

The J gene is TRBJ1-1, the V gene TRBV7-9; D gene ambiguous. The CDR3 is 15 amino acids. The germline V and J ends were trimmed by 0 bases and 4 bases, with 12 bases remaining between them. The germline CDR1 and CDR2 sequences are SEHNR and FQNEAQ (reference sequence). CDR3 sequence: CASSLAVVVGTEAFF. CDR3 sequence (DNA): TGTGCCAGCAGCTTAGCGGTGGTAGTTGGCACTGAAGCTTTCTTT.

The rearrangement uses TRBV7-9 and TRBJ2-1; 15 nucleotides line up with TRBD2. Trimming took 5 bases from V and 8 from J; bases not matched to a gene: 4. The CDR3 is made up of 15 amino acids. CDR1 is SEHNR and CDR2 is FQNEAQ in the germline V gene (reference sequence). CDR3 sequence reads: CASSHGLAGGYEQFF. The CDR3, as DNA: TGTGCCAGCAGCCATGGACTAGCGGGGGGGTATGAGCAGTTCTTC.

This clone was counted a few times. CDR3 protein: CATRYSNLYNEQFF. CDR3 in DNA: TGTGCCACCCGTTACAGCAATCTTTACAATGAGCAGTTCTTC. J is TRBJ2-1 and V is TRBV10-3; D is ambiguous. The CDR3 has 14 residues. Trimming pared 10 bases from V and 4 bases from J, leaving 17 bases between. The germline V gene has CDR1 ENHRY and CDR2 SYGVKD.

The CDR3 reads CASSLTGTANTEAFF. Here the CDR3 DNA reads TGTGCCAGTAGTTTAACCGGGACAGCCAACACTGAAGCTTTCTTT. The rearrangement links TRBV19 to TRBJ1-1, with 7 bases fitting TRBD1. Germline V lookup: CDR1 LNHDA, CDR2 SQIVND (reference sequence). This CDR3 region has 15 residues. J lost 2 bases, V lost 5 bases, and 8 bases had no gene match.

The V gene is TRBV27, the J gene TRBJ1-2, with 8 bases that match TRBD1. The germline V gene has CDR1 MNHEY and CDR2 SMNVEV (reference sequence). The ends lost 4 bases at V and 4 bases at J; junction bases unmatched: 5. The CDR3 loop spans 14 amino acids. For the CDR3, the DNA is TGTGCCAGCAGTTCGACAGGGGTGAGCTATGGCTACACCTTC. Its translation: CASSSTGVSYGYTF.

The genes are TRBV6-6 and TRBJ1-4; tentatively, D is TRBD1 (6 bases). The V gene lost 8 bases and the J gene lost 8 bases, with 15 bases spanning the gap. The CDR3 covers 13 residues. The germline V gene encodes CDR1 MNHNY and CDR2 SVGAGI (reference sequence). CDR3: CASGRGRNEKLFF. The DNA of the CDR3 is TGTGCCAGCGGTCGGGGGCGAAACGAAAAACTGTTTTTT.

The CDR3 sequence is CASSYFNQRYF. The CDR3 DNA reads TGTGCCAGCAGTTACTTTAACCAGCGGTACTTC. This chain links TRBV6-5 with TRBJ2-7; the D is unclear. The CDR3 is 11 residues long. Germline V CDR1 and CDR2: MNHEY, SVGAGI. The V end was cut by 1 base, the J end by 12 bases, with 10 bases between.

The CDR3 is CASSQKLGSGTVVIPSTDTQYF. The CDR3, as DNA: TGCGCCAGCAGCCAAAAATTGGGCTCCGGGACGGTAGTTATTCCAAGCACAGATACGCAGTATTTT. The V call is TRBV4-1, the J call TRBJ2-3; possibly TRBD1 or TRBD2 for D (5 bases each). The V and J ends lost 2 bases and 0 bases respectively, with 30 bases between them. Germline V gene sequence: CDR1 MGHRA, CDR2 YSYEKL. CDR3 length: 22 amino acids.

Only one count was recorded for this clone. The rearrangement joins TRBV12-5 to TRBJ1-5; D might be TRBD1 (6 bases). V gave up 4 bases and J gave up 1 base, with 14 bases separating them. Germline CDR1 reads LGHNT; CDR2 reads FRNRAP. This CDR3 is built from 16 residues. DNA of the CDR3: TGTGCTAGTGGTTCTTCCGGGGGGGCAAGCAATCAGCCCCAGCATTTT. Protein sequence: CASGSSGGASNQPQHF.

This chain uses TRBV13 with TRBJ2-1; tentative D call: TRBD1 (6 bases). The CDR3 spans 14 residues. Deletions cut 5 bases from V and 8 bases from J, with 16 bases between. Germline V gives CDR1 PRHDT, CDR2 FYEKMQ (reference sequence). This CDR3 is CASSEPTGSDEQFF. The CDR3 nucleotides are TGTGCCAGCAGCGAGCCAACAGGGTCCGATGAGCAGTTCTTC.

This clone was seen just once. V gene TRBV19 combines with J gene TRBJ2-7; the D gene is possibly TRBD1 (6 bases). Germline loops: CDR1 LNHDA, CDR2 SQIVND (reference sequence). The CDR3 covers 17 residues. V lost 6 bases, J lost 2 bases, and 23 bases lay in between. CDR3 region: CASRSPQNRAGTYEQYF. CDR3 bases: TGTGCCAGTAGATCTCCGCAAAACAGGGCAGGGACCTACGAGCAGTACTTC.

This rearrangement joins TRBV19 to TRBJ1-2, with 11 positions matching TRBD1. This CDR3 is 15 amino acids long. CDR1 LNHDA and CDR2 SQIVND come from the germline V gene (reference sequence). V lost 4 bases to trimming and J lost 2 bases; unmatched junction nucleotides: 3. CDR3 in amino acids: CASSTRTGGNYGYTF. In nucleotides, the CDR3 is TGTGCCAGTAGTACACGGACAGGGGGCAACTATGGCTACACCTTC.

The rearrangement joins TRBV21-1 to TRBJ2-7; TRBD1, the D gene given by the table, was not confirmed from the DNA. TRBV21-1 is annotated as a pseudogene. The CDR3 has 15 amino acids. In DNA, the CDR3 is TGTGCCAGCAGCGGATCCAGGGGTTCCTCCTACGAGCAGTACTTC. It codes for CASSGSRGSSYEQYF.

This clone showed up just once. The chain uses TRBV7-3 and TRBJ2-3; the D gene is possibly TRBD1 (5 bases). CDR3 length equals 15 residues. CDR1 is SGHTA, CDR2 FQGTGA, per germline. Trimming removed 4 bases from V and 0 bases from J, with 11 bases in between. In nucleotides, the CDR3 is TGTGCCAGCAGCTACCAGGGTGCTAGCACAGATACGCAGTATTTT. Translation: CASSYQGASTDTQYF.

The CDR3: CASSLGTVNSPLHF. DNA for the CDR3: TGCGCCAGCAGCTTGGGGACAGTGAATTCACCCCTCCACTTT. This sequence joins TRBV5-1 and TRBJ1-6, with a weak D call TRBD1 (6 bases). This CDR3 spans 14 amino acids. V lost 0 bases and J 7 bases, leaving 8 bases between the germline ends. The V gene's germline CDR1 is SGHRS and CDR2 YFSETQ.

This clone has only one observation. The rearrangement links TRBV30 to TRBJ2-2; the match to TRBD1 covers 7 bases. J gave up 0 bases and V 8 bases, and 3 bases lay outside the gene matches. The CDR3 totals 13 residues. Germline CDR1 GTSNPN, CDR2 SVGIG (reference sequence). The CDR3 DNA sequence: TGTGCCGGGGACAGAGCGAACACCGGGGAGCTGTTTTTT. Amino acids: CAGDRANTGELFF.